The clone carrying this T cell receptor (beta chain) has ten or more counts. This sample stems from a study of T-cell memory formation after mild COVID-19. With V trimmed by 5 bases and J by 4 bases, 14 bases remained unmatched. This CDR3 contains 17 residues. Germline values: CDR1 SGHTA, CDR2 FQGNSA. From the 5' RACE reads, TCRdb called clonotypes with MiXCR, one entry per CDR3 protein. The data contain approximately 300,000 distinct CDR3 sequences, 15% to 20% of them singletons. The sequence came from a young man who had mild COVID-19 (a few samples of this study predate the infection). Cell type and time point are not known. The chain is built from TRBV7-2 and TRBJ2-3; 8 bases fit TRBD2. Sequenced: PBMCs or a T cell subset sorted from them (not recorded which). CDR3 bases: TGTGCCAGCAGCCCAAGGGTGGGCGGGGGGAATGCAGATACGCAGTATTTT. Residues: CASSPRVGGGNADTQYF.